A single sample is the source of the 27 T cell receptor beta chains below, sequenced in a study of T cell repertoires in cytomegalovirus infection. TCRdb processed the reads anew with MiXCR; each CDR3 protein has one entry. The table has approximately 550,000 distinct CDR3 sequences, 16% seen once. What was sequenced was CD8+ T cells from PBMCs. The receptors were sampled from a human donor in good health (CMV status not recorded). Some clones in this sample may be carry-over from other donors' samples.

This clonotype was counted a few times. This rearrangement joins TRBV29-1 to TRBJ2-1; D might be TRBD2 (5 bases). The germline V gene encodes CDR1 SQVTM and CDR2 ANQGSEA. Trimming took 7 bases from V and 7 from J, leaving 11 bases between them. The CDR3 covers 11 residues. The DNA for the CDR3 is TGCAGCGCACCGAGGGAAAATGAGCAGTTCTTC. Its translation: CSAPRENEQFF.

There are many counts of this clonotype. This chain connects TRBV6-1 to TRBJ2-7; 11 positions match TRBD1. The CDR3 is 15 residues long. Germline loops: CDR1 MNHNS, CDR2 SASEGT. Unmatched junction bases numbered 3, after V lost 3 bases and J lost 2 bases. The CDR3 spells CASSEDRGRPYEQYF. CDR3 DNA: TGTGCCAGCAGTGAGGACAGGGGGCGCCCCTACGAGCAGTACTTC.

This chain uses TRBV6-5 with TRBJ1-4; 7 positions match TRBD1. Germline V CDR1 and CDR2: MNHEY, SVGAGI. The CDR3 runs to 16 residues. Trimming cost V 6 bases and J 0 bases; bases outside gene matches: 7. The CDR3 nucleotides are TGTGCCAGCAGCCCGGGGACAGCAGCAACTAATGAAAAACTGTTTTTT. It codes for CASSPGTAATNEKLFF.

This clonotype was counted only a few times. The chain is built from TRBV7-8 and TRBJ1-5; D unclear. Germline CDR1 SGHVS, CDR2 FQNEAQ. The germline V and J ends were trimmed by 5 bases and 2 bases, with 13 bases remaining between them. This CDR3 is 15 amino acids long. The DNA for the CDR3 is TGTGCCAGCAGCCCCTTGGAATCGGGCAATCAGCCCCAGCATTTT. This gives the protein CASSPLESGNQPQHF.

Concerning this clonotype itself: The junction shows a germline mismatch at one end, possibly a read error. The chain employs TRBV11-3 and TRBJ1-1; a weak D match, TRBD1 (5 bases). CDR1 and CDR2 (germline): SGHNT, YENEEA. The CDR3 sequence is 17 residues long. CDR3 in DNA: TGCGCCAGCAGAACTATGAGGGGTCGCGGATGGGTCACTGAAGCTTTCTTT. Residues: CASRTMRGRGWVTEAFF.

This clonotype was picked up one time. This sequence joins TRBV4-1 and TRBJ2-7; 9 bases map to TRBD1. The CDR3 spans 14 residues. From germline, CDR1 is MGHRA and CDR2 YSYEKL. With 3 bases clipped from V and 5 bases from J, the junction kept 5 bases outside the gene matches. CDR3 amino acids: CASSHYRGQNEQYF. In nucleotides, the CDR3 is TGCGCCAGCAGCCACTACAGGGGGCAAAACGAGCAGTACTTC.

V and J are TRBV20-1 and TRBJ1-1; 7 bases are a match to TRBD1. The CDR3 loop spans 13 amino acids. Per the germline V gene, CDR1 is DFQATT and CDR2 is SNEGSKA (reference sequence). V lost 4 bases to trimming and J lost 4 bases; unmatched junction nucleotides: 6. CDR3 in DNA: TGCAGTGCTACGACAGGGAGAACCACTGAAGCTTTCTTT. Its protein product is CSATTGRTTEAFF.

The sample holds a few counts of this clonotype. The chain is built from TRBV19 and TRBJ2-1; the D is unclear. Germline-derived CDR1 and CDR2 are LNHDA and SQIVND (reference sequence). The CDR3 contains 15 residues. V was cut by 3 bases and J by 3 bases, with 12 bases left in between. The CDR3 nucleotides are TGTGCCAGTAGTATTACTGGAAGGAGCTACAATGAGCAGTTCTTC. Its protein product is CASSITGRSYNEQFF.

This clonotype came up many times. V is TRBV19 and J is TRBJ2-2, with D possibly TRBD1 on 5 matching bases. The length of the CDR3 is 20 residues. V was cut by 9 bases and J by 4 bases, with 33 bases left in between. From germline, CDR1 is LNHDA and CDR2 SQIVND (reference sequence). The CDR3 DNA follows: TGTGCCAGCCTTTCTTGGGGCCCCACCCCGCACCGAATCGGCACCGGGGAGCTGTTTTTT. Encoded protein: CASLSWGPTPHRIGTGELFF.

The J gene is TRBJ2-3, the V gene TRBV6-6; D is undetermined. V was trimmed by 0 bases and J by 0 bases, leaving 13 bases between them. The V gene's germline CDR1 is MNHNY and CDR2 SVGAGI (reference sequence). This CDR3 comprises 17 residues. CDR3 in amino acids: CASSYSASGFSTDTQYF. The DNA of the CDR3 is TGTGCCAGCAGTTACTCGGCCAGTGGATTTAGCACAGATACGCAGTATTTT.

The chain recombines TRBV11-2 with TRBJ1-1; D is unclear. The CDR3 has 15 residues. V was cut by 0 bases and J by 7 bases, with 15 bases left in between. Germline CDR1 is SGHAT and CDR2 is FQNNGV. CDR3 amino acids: CASSLDWQVLDEAFF. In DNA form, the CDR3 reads TGTGCCAGCAGCTTAGATTGGCAGGTTTTAGATGAAGCTTTCTTT. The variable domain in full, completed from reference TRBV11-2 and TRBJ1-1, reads EAGVAQSPRYKIIEKRQSVAFWCNPISGHATLYWYQQILGQGPKLLIQFQNNGVVDDSQLPKDRFSAERLKGVDSTLKIQPAKLEDSAVYLCASSLDWQVLDEAFFGQGTRLTVV.

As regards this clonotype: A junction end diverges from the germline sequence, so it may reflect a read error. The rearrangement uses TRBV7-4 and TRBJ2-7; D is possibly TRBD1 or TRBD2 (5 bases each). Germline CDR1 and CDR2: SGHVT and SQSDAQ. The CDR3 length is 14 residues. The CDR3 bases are TGTGCCAGCAGCCCTCGGGACCGCAACTCCGAGCATTACTTC. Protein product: CASSPRDRNSEHYF.

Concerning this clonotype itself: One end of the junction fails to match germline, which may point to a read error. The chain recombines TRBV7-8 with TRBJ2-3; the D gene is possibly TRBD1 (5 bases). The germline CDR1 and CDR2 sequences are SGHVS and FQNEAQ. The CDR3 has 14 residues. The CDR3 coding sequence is TGTGCAAGCAGCTTAACGGACAATATAGATACGACGTATTTT. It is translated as CASSLTDNIDTTYF.

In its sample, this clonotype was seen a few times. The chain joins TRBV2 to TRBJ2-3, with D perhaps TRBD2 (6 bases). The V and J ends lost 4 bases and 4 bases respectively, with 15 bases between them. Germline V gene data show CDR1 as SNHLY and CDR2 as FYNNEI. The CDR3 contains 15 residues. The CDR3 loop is CASSVQLGEADTQYF. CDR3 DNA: TGTGCCAGCAGTGTCCAGTTGGGGGAGGCAGATACGCAGTATTTT.

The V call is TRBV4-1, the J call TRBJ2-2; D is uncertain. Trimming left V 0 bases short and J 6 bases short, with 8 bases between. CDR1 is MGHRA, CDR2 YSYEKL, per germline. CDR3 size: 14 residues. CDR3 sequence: CASSQDGKAGELFF. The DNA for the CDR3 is TGCGCCAGCAGCCAAGATGGCAAGGCCGGGGAGCTGTTTTTT.

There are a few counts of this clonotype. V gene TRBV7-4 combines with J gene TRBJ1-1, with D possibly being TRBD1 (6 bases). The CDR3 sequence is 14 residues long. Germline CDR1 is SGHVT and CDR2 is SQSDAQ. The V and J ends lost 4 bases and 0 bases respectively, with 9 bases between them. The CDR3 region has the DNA TGTGCCAGCAGCTCTTACAGGGTGAACACTGAAGCTTTCTTT. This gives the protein CASSSYRVNTEAFF.

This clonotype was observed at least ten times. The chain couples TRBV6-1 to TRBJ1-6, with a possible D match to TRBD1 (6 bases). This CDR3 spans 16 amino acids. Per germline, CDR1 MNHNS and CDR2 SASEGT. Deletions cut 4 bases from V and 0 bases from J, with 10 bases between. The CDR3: CASSGGQSSYNSPLHF. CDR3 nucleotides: TGTGCCAGCAGTGGAGGACAGAGCTCCTATAATTCACCCCTCCACTTT.

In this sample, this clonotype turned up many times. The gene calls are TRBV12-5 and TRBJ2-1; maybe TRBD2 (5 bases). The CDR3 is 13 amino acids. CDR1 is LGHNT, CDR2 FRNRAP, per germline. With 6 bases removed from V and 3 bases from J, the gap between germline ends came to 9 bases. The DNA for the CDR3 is TGTGCTAGTGGCAGAGGACTCTACAATGAGCAGTTCTTC. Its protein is CASGRGLYNEQFF.

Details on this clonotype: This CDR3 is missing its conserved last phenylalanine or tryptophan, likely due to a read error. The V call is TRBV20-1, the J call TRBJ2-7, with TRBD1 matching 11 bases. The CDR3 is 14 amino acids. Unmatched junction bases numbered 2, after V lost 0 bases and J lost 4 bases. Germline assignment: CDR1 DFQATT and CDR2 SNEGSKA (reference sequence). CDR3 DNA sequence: TGCAGTGCTAGAGACGGACAGGGGGCTTACGAGCAGTACTTA. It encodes CSARDGQGAYEQYL.

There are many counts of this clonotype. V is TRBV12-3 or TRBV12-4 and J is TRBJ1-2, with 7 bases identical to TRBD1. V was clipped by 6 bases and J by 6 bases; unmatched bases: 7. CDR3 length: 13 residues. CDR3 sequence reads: CASSLDRADGYTF. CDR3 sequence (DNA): TGTGCCAGCAGCCTTGACAGGGCTGATGGCTACACCTTC.

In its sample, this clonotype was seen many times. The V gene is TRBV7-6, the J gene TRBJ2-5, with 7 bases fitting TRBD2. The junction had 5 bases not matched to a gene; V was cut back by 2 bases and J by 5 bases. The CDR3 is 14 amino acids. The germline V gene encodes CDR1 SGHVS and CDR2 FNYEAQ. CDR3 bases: TGTGCCAGCAGCTTAATTCCAGCGGGGGAGACCCAGTACTTC. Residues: CASSLIPAGETQYF. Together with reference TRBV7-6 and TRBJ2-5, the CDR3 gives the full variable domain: GAGVSQSPRYKVTKRGQDVALRCDPISGHVSLYWYRQALGQGPEFLTYFNYEAQQDKSGLPNDRFSAERPEGSISTLTIQRTEQRDSAMYRCASSLIPAGETQYFGPGTRLLVL.

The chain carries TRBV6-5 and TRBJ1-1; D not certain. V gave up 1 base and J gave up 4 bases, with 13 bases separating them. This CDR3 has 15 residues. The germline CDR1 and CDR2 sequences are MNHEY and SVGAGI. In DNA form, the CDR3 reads TGTGCCAGCAGTTACTGGAGATTTGGTGGCACTGAAGCTTTCTTT. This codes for CASSYWRFGGTEAFF.

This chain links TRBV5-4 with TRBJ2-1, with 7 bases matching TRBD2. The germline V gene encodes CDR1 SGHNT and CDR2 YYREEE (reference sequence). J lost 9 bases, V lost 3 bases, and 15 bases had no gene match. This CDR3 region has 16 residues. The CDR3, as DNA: TGTGCCAGCAGCTGGGCGGGGGAGCGGGGATCAGGTGAGCAGTTCTTC. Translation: CASSWAGERGSGEQFF.

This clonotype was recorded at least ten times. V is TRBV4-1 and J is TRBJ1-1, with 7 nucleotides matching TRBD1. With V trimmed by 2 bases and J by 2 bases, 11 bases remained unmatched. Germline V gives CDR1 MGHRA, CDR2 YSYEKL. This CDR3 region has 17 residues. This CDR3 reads CASSQNHGTDPNTEAFF. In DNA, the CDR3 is TGCGCCAGCAGCCAAAACCATGGGACAGATCCAAACACTGAAGCTTTCTTT.

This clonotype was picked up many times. The CDR3 loop is CASSPDREGSNVLTF. CDR3 bases: TGTGCCAGTAGTCCCGATCGGGAGGGATCCAACGTCCTGACTTTC. V gene TRBV19 combines with J gene TRBJ2-6, with TRBD2 identical over 8 bases. CDR1 LNHDA and CDR2 SQIVND come from the germline V gene (reference sequence). This CDR3 spans 15 amino acids. Trimming cost V 5 bases and J 8 bases; bases outside gene matches: 8.

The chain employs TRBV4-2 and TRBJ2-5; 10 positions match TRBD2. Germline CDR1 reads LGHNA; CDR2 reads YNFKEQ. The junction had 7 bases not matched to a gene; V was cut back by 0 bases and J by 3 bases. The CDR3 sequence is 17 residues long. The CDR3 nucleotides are TGTGCCAGCAGCCAAGATCCCGCTAGCGGGGGCGAAGAGACCCAGTACTTC. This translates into CASSQDPASGGEETQYF.

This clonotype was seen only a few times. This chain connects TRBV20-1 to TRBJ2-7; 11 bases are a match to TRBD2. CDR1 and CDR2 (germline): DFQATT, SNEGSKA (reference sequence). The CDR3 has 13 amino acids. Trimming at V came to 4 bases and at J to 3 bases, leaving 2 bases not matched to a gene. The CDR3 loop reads CSATGTSGYEQYF. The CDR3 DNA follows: TGCAGTGCTACCGGGACTAGCGGCTACGAGCAGTACTTC.